This T cell receptor beta chain emerged from a study of cytomegalovirus exposure and HLA in healthy donors. Findings of the study overall: Donors were assumed by presence/absence analyses to have roughly uniform sequencing depth. Previous analysis showed most TCR beta V segments were productive about 90% or about 30% of the time.

PCR employed 60 Vbeta and 13 Jbeta primers. Here immunoSEQ multiplex PCR was the method, and the copy in TCRdb shows in-frame clones only, minus some. In all, the sample yields some 120,000 clones. Notes on this clone: What it recognizes is unknown.

Germline-derived CDR1 and CDR2 are SGHAT and FQNNGV. The ends were cut back, 1 base at V and 1 base at J, with 15 bases in the middle. This CDR3 is 17 amino acids long. Sample: PBMCs. The source of this sequence is a man aged 25-45 years in good health and CMV-seronegative. The chain joins TRBV11-2 to TRBJ2-3, with a possible D match to TRBD1 (6 bases). The CDR3: CASSLGRDRRRTDTQYF. In DNA, the CDR3 is TGTGCCAGCAGCTTAGGGCGAGACAGGCGACGCACAGATACGCAGTATTTT.